Listed here are 25 T cell receptor beta chains from one sample, sequenced in a study of Ad26.COV2.S vaccination and SARS-CoV-2 variants. Treatment specified: around 19 received Ad26.COV2.S at low or high dose, single or two shots; about 5 received placebo; per-sample allocation not given. The samples date from day 63 after the first vaccine or placebo injection. Measured with immunoSEQ multiplex PCR; TCRdb has only the in-frame clones, and not every one. The sample has about 680,000 clones; 89% are singletons. The sequencing here drew on peripheral blood, taken in a trial of Ad26.COV2.S vaccine versus placebo. The source is a person between 18 and 65 years old who received the Ad26.COV2.S COVID-19 vaccine or a placebo.

The CDR3 protein is CASSPPTTYNEQFF. CDR3 bases: TGTGCCAGCAGCCCGCCAACAACTTACAATGAGCAGTTCTTC. The V call is TRBV7-2, the J call TRBJ2-1, with D unresolved. Germline CDR1 and CDR2: SGHTA and FQGNSA. CDR3 length: 14 residues. The germline V and J ends were trimmed by 5 bases and 4 bases, with 12 bases remaining between them.

The J gene is TRBJ1-1, the V gene TRBV29-1; D gene ambiguous. The V gene lost 3 bases and the J gene lost 1 base, with 6 bases spanning the gap. This CDR3 has 12 amino acids. CDR1 and CDR2 from the germline V gene are SQVTM and ANQGSEA. CDR3 sequence reads: CSVDRANTEAFF. In nucleotides, the CDR3 is TGCAGCGTTGACCGAGCGAACACTGAAGCTTTCTTT.

The rearrangement uses TRBV30 and TRBJ1-6; D possibly corresponds to TRBD1 (5 bases). V gave up 1 base and J gave up 5 bases, with 12 bases separating them. The CDR3 has 15 amino acids. Germline V gene lookup returns CDR1 GTSNPN and CDR2 SVGIG (reference sequence). In DNA, the CDR3 is TGTGCCTGGAGTGACAGGAAAACTGATAATTCACCCCTCCACTTT. This codes for CAWSDRKTDNSPLHF.

The rearrangement links TRBV10-3 to TRBJ2-2; no clear D. Germline lookup yields CDR1 ENHRY and CDR2 SYGVKD. The germline V and J ends were trimmed by 1 base and 3 bases, with 6 bases remaining between them. The CDR3 contains 14 residues. In DNA form, the CDR3 reads TGTGCCATCAGTGAGTACAGATACACCGGGGAGCTGTTTTTT. It translates to CAISEYRYTGELFF.

V and J are TRBV6-5 and TRBJ1-5; the D gene is possibly TRBD1 (6 bases). Per the germline V gene, CDR1 is MNHEY and CDR2 is SVGAGI. The V end lost 4 bases, the J end lost 1 base, and 11 bases lay between the germline ends. CDR3 length equals 15 residues. CDR3 in DNA: TGTGCCAGCAGTTCGACAGGCCTGAGCAATCAGCCCCAGCATTTT. Its translation: CASSSTGLSNQPQHF.

V gene TRBV4-1 combines with J gene TRBJ2-2; 7 nucleotides line up with TRBD1. The germline V gene has CDR1 MGHRA and CDR2 YSYEKL. The V segment lost 6 bases and the J segment 4 bases; nucleotides outside the gene matches: 5. This CDR3 spans 14 amino acids. CDR3 DNA: TGCGCCAGCAGAGGGGGCGCGGGCACCGGGGAGCTGTTTTTT. Translated: CASRGGAGTGELFF.

Concerning this clone: In the same sample, other DNA sequences code for this CDR3. V and J are TRBV18 and TRBJ2-7, with 8 bases that match TRBD1. V trimming: 6 bases; J trimming: 0 bases; junction bases outside the gene matches: 4. Germline CDR1 reads KGHSH; CDR2 reads LQKENI. The CDR3 runs 14 residues. CDR3 residues: CASSPGTGSYEQYF. Written as DNA, the CDR3 is TGTGCCAGCTCTCCCGGGACAGGCTCCTACGAGCAGTACTTC.

DNA of the CDR3: TGCAGCGTAGAGGTCGGGGCCAAAAACATTCAGTACTTC. Translating it yields CSVEVGAKNIQYF. This chain uses TRBV29-1 with TRBJ2-4; no reliable D call. The V and J ends lost 6 bases and 1 base respectively, with 10 bases between them. The CDR3 has 13 residues. Germline assignment: CDR1 SQVTM and CDR2 ANQGSEA. Full variable domain (missing parts from reference TRBV29-1 and TRBJ2-4): SAVISQKPSRDICQRGTSLTIQCQVDSQVTMMFWYRQQPGQSLTLIATANQGSEATYESGFVIDKFPISRPNLTFSTLTVSNMSPEDSSIYLCSVEVGAKNIQYFGAGTRLSVL.

This chain uses TRBV2 with TRBJ2-7, with D perhaps matching TRBD2 (6 bases). The length of the CDR3 is 16 residues. CDR1 is SNHLY, CDR2 FYNNEI, per germline. V was cut by 6 bases and J by 6 bases, with 24 bases left in between. The CDR3 is CASSRLGGAVGVEQYF. In DNA, the CDR3 is TGTGCCAGCAGCCGACTCGGAGGGGCGGTGGGGGTCGAGCAGTACTTC.

The chain employs TRBV11-2 and TRBJ1-1, with D possibly TRBD1 on 5 matching bases. The CDR3 has 15 residues. Germline V CDR1 and CDR2: SGHAT, FQNNGV. V gave up 5 bases and J gave up 1 base, with 14 bases separating them. In DNA, the CDR3 is TGTGCCAGCAGCCAAACGAGACAGAAGAACACTGAAGCTTTCTTT. Residues: CASSQTRQKNTEAFF.

This chain joins TRBV4-2 and TRBJ2-5; the match to TRBD2 covers 9 bases. The CDR3 extends over 13 amino acids. Germline assignment: CDR1 LGHNA and CDR2 YNFKEQ. The V and J ends lost 0 bases and 10 bases, in that order; junction bases with no gene match: 3. CDR3: CASSQELAGNQYF. The CDR3, as DNA: TGTGCCAGCAGCCAAGAACTAGCGGGTAACCAGTACTTC.

Note on this clone: A single base separates this from a much larger clone, so it may be a read error. This sample also contains other DNA sequences that code for the same CDR3. The chain couples TRBV5-1 to TRBJ2-5; perhaps TRBD1 as D (5 bases). V shed 0 bases and J shed 5 bases, with 8 bases lying between them. Germline loops: CDR1 SGHRS, CDR2 YFSETQ. CDR3 length: 13 residues. In nucleotides, the CDR3 is TGCGCCAGCAGCTTGGGGGGCAGGGAGACCCAGTACTTC. This sequence encodes CASSLGGRETQYF. Full variable domain (remainder filled in from reference TRBV5-1 and TRBJ2-5): KAGVTQTPRYLIKTRGQQVTLSCSPISGHRSVSWYQQTPGQGLQFLFEYFSETQRNKGNFPGRFSGRQFSNSRSEMNVSTLELGDSALYLCASSLGGRETQYFGPGTRLLVL.

The chain uses TRBV10-1 and TRBJ2-3; 12 bases are a match to TRBD2. Germline CDR1 is WNHNN and CDR2 is SYGVQD (reference sequence). With 7 bases clipped from V and 3 bases from J, the junction kept 5 bases outside the gene matches. The CDR3 sequence is 15 residues long. The CDR3: CASTPGTSGTDTQYF. As DNA, the CDR3 is TGCGCCAGCACCCCCGGGACTAGCGGGACAGATACGCAGTATTTT.

The J gene is TRBJ1-2, the V gene TRBV5-1, with 10 bases aligning to TRBD1. CDR3 length: 16 amino acids. Germline trimming cut 0 bases from V and 6 bases from J; bases unmatched to any gene: 8. The germline V gene encodes CDR1 SGHRS and CDR2 YFSETQ. The CDR3 coding sequence is TGCGCCAGCAGCTTGGCCCGAGGGACAGGGGACGATGGCTACACCTTC. Translation: CASSLARGTGDDGYTF.

This chain joins TRBV9 and TRBJ2-7, with 7 bases lining up with TRBD2. Germline values: CDR1 SGDLS, CDR2 YYNGEE. This CDR3 spans 15 amino acids. The V segment lost 5 bases and the J segment 2 bases; nucleotides outside the gene matches: 10. The CDR3: CASSWGGDTAYEQYF. The CDR3 nucleotides are TGTGCCAGCAGTTGGGGGGGAGACACCGCCTACGAGCAGTACTTC.

The chain employs TRBV13 and TRBJ2-3, with a possible D match to TRBD2 (5 bases). CDR1 PRHDT and CDR2 FYEKMQ come from the germline V gene (reference sequence). Trimming took 4 bases from V and 0 from J, leaving 17 bases between them. The CDR3 length is 17 residues. The CDR3 nucleotides read TGTGCCAGCAGCTATAGGACCGGGAAGCAGAGCACAGATACGCAGTATTTT. Residues: CASSYRTGKQSTDTQYF.

CDR3 in amino acids: CASRAGVGETQYF. CDR3 nucleotide sequence: TGTGCCAGTAGGGCGGGAGTGGGGGAGACCCAGTACTTC. This rearrangement joins TRBV19 to TRBJ2-5, with 7 positions matching TRBD2. Unmatched junction bases numbered 6, after V lost 6 bases and J lost 5 bases. Germline values: CDR1 LNHDA, CDR2 SQIVND (reference sequence). CDR3 length: 13 residues.

V and J are TRBV5-1 and TRBJ2-1, with 14 bases aligning to TRBD2. This CDR3 has 19 amino acids. V shed 0 bases and J 3 bases; nucleotides not matched to a gene: 8. The V gene's germline CDR1 is SGHRS and CDR2 YFSETQ. The CDR3 nucleotides are TGCGCCAGCAGCTTGGCCGGGACTAGCGGGAGTTTATTCTACAATGAGCAGTTCTTC. It yields the protein CASSLAGTSGSLFYNEQFF. The full variable domain, in which reference TRBV5-1 and TRBJ2-1 provide the parts outside the CDR3, is KAGVTQTPRYLIKTRGQQVTLSCSPISGHRSVSWYQQTPGQGLQFLFEYFSETQRNKGNFPGRFSGRQFSNSRSEMNVSTLELGDSALYLCASSLAGTSGSLFYNEQFFGPGTRLTVL.

DNA for the CDR3: TGTGCCAGCAGCCTCTTCCAGAGCACTGAAGCTTTCTTT. Protein sequence: CASSLFQSTEAFF. The chain carries TRBV3-1 (or the pseudogene TRBV3-2) and TRBJ1-1; D is unresolved. Trimming stripped 4 bases from V and 4 bases from J, with 10 bases between. Per the germline V gene, CDR1 is LGHDT and CDR2 is YNNKEL (reference sequence). The CDR3 runs to 13 residues.

This chain connects TRBV6-1 to TRBJ2-1, with 8 bases aligning to TRBD2. The CDR3 contains 13 residues. Germline loops: CDR1 MNHNS, CDR2 SASEGT. Trimming removed 1 base from V and 9 bases from J; junction bases left unmatched: 2. The DNA for the CDR3 is TGTGCCAGCAGTGAAGGTCGGGGGGGTGAGCAGTTCTTC. Protein: CASSEGRGGEQFF.

The chain combines TRBV10-2 with TRBJ2-2; maybe TRBD1 (5 bases). Germline CDR1 WSHSY, CDR2 SAAADI. This CDR3 is 12 amino acids long. V was cut by 7 bases and J by 5 bases, with 8 bases left in between. The CDR3 DNA follows: TGCGCCAGCACTAGGGGTACCGGGGAGCTGTTTTTT. Translating gives CASTRGTGELFF.

The chain uses TRBV23-1 and TRBJ2-7; 8 nucleotides match TRBD2. TRBV23-1 is an ORF, with its function uncertain. Trimming removed 2 bases from V and 4 bases from J; junction bases left unmatched: 10. The CDR3 runs to 16 residues. The CDR3 DNA reads TGCGCCAGCAGTCAAGGGATACCTAGCGGGTATTACGAGCAGTACTTC. This translates into CASSQGIPSGYYEQYF.

The chain couples TRBV12-5 to TRBJ2-2; 7 positions match TRBD1. The CDR3 has 16 amino acids. J was trimmed by 3 bases and V by 0 bases; bases with no gene match: 4. The germline V gene encodes CDR1 LGHNT and CDR2 FRNRAP. This chain's CDR3 is CASGLVPGQYTGELFF. The CDR3 region has the DNA TGTGCTAGTGGTTTGGTCCCGGGACAGTACACCGGGGAGCTGTTTTTT.

This chain joins TRBV19 and TRBJ2-5, with 7 bases aligning to TRBD1. The germline V gene encodes CDR1 LNHDA and CDR2 SQIVND (reference sequence). Unmatched junction bases numbered 4, after V lost 5 bases and J lost 1 base. The CDR3 totals 14 residues. As DNA, the CDR3 is TGTGCCAGTAGTGTCTACAGGGGCCAAGAGACCCAGTACTTC. Amino acid sequence: CASSVYRGQETQYF. Together with reference TRBV19 and TRBJ2-5, the CDR3 gives the full variable domain: DGGITQSPKYLFRKEGQNVTLSCEQNLNHDAMYWYRQDPGQGLRLIYYSQIVNDFQKGDIAEGYSVSREKKESFPLTVTSAQKNPTAFYLCASSVYRGQETQYFGPGTRLLVL.

The chain's CDR3 is CASSLASGVRRETQYF. The CDR3 nucleotides are TGTGCCAGCAGCTTGGCCTCGGGGGTTCGGAGAGAGACCCAGTACTTC. This chain joins TRBV5-8 and TRBJ2-5, with D maybe TRBD2 (6 bases). CDR3 length equals 16 residues. In germline, CDR1 is SGHTS, CDR2 YDEGEE. Deletions cut 0 bases from V and 4 bases from J, with 16 bases between.